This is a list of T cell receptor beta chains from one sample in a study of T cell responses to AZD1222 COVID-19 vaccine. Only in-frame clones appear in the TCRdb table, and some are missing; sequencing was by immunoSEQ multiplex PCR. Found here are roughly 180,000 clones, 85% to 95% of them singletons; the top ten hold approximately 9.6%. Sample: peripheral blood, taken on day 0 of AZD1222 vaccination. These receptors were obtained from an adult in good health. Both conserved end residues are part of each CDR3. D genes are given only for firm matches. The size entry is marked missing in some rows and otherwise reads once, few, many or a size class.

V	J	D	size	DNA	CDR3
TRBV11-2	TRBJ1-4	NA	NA	TGTGCCAGCAGCTTAAGAGGGGGTCACCCCCTTAATGAAAAACTGTTTTTT	CASSLRGGHPLNEKLFF
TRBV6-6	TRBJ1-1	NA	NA	TGTGCCAGCAGCTTCCACACAGGGGAAGCTTTCTTT	CASSFHTGEAFF
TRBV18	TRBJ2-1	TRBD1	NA	TGTGCCAGCTCACCGAGGGACAGCGACTACAATGAGCAGTTCTTC	CASSPRDSDYNEQFF
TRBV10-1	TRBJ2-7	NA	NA	TGCGCCAGCAGTCGGACGGTGGATCACGAGCAGTACTTC	CASSRTVDHEQYF
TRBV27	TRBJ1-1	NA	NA	TGTGCCAGCAGTTTATCTCCGGGGGCCACTGAAGCTTTCTTT	CASSLSPGATEAFF
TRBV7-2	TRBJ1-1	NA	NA	TGTGCCAGCAGCTTCGCCAGGGCCACTGAAGCTTTCTTT	CASSFARATEAFF
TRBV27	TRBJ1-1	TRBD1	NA	TGTGCCAGCAAGGACAGGGCAAGGACTGAAGCTTTCTTT	CASKDRARTEAFF
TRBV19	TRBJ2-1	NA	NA	TGTGCCAGTAGTAAACCCGGACTAACCTGGGATGAGCAGTTCTTC	CASSKPGLTWDEQFF
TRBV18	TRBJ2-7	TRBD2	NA	TGTGCCAGCTCACCTCTAGCGGTGCCTTTCGAGCAGTACTTC	CASSPLAVPFEQYF
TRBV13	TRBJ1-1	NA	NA	TGTGCCAGCAGCGCCGCGCCGGGGGTGAACACTGAAGCTTTCTTT	CASSAAPGVNTEAFF
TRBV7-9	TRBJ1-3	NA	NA	TGTGCCAGCAGCTTAGCTGGAAACACCATATATTTT	CASSLAGNTIYF
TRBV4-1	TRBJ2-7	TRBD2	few	TGCGCCAGCGGTGGGCGGGAGGGCCCCTACGAGCAGTACTTC	CASGGREGPYEQYF
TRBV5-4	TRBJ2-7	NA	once	TGTGCCAGCAGTGTCGGCGGGCTCTCCTACGAGCAGTACTTC	CASSVGGLSYEQYF
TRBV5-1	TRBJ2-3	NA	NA	TGCGCCAGCAGCTTGGGGAACGTGGGCACAGATACGCAGTATTTT	CASSLGNVGTDTQYF
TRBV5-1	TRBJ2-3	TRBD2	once	TGCGCCAGCAGCGGCACAGGACTAGCGCCAGATACGCAGTATTTT	CASSGTGLAPDTQYF
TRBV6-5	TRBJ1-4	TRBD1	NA	TGTGCCAGCAGAGACAGGGGCCTTTGGGAAAAACTGTTTTTT	CASRDRGLWEKLFF
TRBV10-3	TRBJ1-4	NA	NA	TGTGCCATCAGTGAGTCGGGGGGGACTAATGAAAAACTGTTTTTT	CAISESGGTNEKLFF
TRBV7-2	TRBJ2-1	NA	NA	TGTGCCAGCGAGGGACTGGGGGAATATGAGCAGTTCTTC	CASEGLGEYEQFF
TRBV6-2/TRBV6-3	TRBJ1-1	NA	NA	TGTGCCAGCAGTTACGGGGGGGGGCGGACTGAAGCTTTCTTT	CASSYGGGRTEAFF
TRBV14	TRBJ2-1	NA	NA	TGTGCCAGGCTCAGCTCTCAGCCGACCCGACGTGTTGATGAGCAGTTCTTC	CARLSSQPTRRVDEQFF
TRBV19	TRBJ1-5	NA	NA	TGTGCCAGTACCTATCGTCCCCTGGGAGACAGCCCTACCAATCAGCCCCAGCATTTT	CASTYRPLGDSPTNQPQHF
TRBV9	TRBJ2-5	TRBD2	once	TGTGCCAGCAGCGCCGGACTAGGAGAGACCCAGTACTTC	CASSAGLGETQYF
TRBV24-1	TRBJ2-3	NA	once	TGTGCCACCAGTGAGGGGACCCGGCCAGATACGCAGTATTTT	CATSEGTRPDTQYF
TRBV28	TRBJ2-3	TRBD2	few	TGTGCCAGCAGTTTCTGGGGGGGGAGCGGCACAGATACGCAGTATTTT	CASSFWGGSGTDTQYF
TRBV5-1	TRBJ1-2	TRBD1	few	TGCGCCAGCAGCCCGGAGGGGACAGGGCCCTATGGCTACACCTTC	CASSPEGTGPYGYTF
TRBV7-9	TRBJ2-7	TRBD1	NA	TGTGCCAGCAGCCTTGGGACAGGCGAGCAGTACTTC	CASSLGTGEQYF
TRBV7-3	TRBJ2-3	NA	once	TGTGCCAGCAGCTTAGGCAGGGTCACAGATACGCAGTATTTT	CASSLGRVTDTQYF
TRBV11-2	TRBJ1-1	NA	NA	TGTGCCAGCAGCCTACCCGCTAGGGGAGCTGAAGCTTTCTTT	CASSLPARGAEAFF
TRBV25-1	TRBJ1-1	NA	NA	TGTGCCAGCAGTCCTCCTAAGGGGCCGAACACTGAAGCTTTCTTT	CASSPPKGPNTEAFF
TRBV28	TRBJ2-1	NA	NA	TGTGCCACCCTGGGGGCGTACAATGAGCAGTTCTTC	CATLGAYNEQFF
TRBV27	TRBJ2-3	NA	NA	TGTGCCAGCAACCGGGGCAGGGGAGATACGCAGTATTTT	CASNRGRGDTQYF
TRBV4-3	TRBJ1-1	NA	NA	TGCGCCAGCAGCCACTCAGATTGGGGTAACACTGAAGCTTTCTTT	CASSHSDWGNTEAFF
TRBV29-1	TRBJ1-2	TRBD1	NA	TGCAGCGTGGGGTTGACAGGGATCTATGGCTACACCTTC	CSVGLTGIYGYTF
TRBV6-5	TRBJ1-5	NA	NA	TGTGCCAGCATTTTACAGGGCACTAGCAATCAGCCCCAGCATTTT	CASILQGTSNQPQHF
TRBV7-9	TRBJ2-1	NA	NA	TGTGCCAGCGACAGAGGAACCTACAATGAGCAGTTCTTC	CASDRGTYNEQFF
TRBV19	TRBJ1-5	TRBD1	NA	TGTGCCAGTAGGCGGACAGGGAATCAGCCCCAGCATTTT	CASRRTGNQPQHF
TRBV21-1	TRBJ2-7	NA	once	TGTGCCAGCAGCAAAGCGCACCTAGCGGGACCCGAGCAGTACTTC	CASSKAHLAGPEQYF
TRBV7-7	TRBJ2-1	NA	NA	TGTGCTAGCACCTCAGCAGGGGGAGAGGACGGGAGGGACAATGAGCAGTTCTTC	CASTSAGGEDGRDNEQFF
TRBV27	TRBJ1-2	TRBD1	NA	TGTGCCAGCAGCCGGGACAGGTCGGGCTATGGCTACACCTTC	CASSRDRSGYGYTF
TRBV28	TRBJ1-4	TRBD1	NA	TGTGCCAGCAGTTTTGGACTCAGGGGGGAAAAACTGTTTTTT	CASSFGLRGEKLFF
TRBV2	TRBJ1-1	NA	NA	TGTGCCAGCAGTGAAAGGCCTCAGCTCACTGAAGCTTTCTTT	CASSERPQLTEAFF
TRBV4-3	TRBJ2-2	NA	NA	TGCGCCAGCAGCCAGTCTCAGGGATGGACCGGGGAGCTGTTTTTT	CASSQSQGWTGELFF
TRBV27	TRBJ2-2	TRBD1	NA	TGTGCCAGCAGTTTACTGGGACAGGGCTACACCGGGGAGCTGTTTTTT	CASSLLGQGYTGELFF
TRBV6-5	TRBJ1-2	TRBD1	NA	TGTGCCAGCAGTTACGGGACAGGAGTTTATGGCTACACCTTC	CASSYGTGVYGYTF
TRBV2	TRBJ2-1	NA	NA	TGTGCCAGCGGGAGCTCCTACAATGAGCAGTTCTTC	CASGSSYNEQFF
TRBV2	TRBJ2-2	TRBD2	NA	TGTGCCAGCAGTGTAGGGAGGGCCGGGGAGCTGTTTTTT	CASSVGRAGELFF
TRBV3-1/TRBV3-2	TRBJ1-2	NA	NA	TGTGCCAGCAGAGGCTTAGCCTCTAACTATGGCTACACCTTC	CASRGLASNYGYTF
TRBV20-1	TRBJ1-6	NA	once	TGCAGTGCTAGTTTTTCTGGGGCTAATTCACCCCTCCACTTT	CSASFSGANSPLHF
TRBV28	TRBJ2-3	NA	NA	TGTGCCAGCAGAGCTCGGGGCCGTGATACGCAGTATTTT	CASRARGRDTQYF
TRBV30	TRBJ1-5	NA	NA	TGTGCCTGGAGCCACGAACCTGACCAGCCCCAGCATTTT	CAWSHEPDQPQHF
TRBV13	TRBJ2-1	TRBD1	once	TGTGCCAGCAGCTTAGGCCGGGACAGATCCTACAATGAGCAGTTCTTC	CASSLGRDRSYNEQFF
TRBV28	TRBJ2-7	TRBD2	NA	TGTGCCAGCAGTTTAGTGCGGGAGAGCGAGCAGTACTTC	CASSLVRESEQYF
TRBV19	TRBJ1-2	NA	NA	TGTGCCAGTAGTATAGGAACCAGGGTTAACTATGGCTACACCTTC	CASSIGTRVNYGYTF
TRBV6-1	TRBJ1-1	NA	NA	TGTGCCAGCAGTGAAGATTACCGTCCTTTCCTAGGGAACACTGAAGCTTTCTTT	CASSEDYRPFLGNTEAFF